These 15 T cell receptor beta chains came from one sample sequenced in a study of human T cells and chemical hapten exposure. One entry per CDR3 protein, called by TCRdb with MiXCR from the RACE reads. The sample has 40,000 to 45,000 distinct CDR3 sequences; about 3.5% are singletons. Time point noted: healthy volunteer bleed at 6 weeks. The authors extracted total RNA from unfractionated whole blood. Sequences were obtained from whole blood. These receptors were obtained from a human donor in good health. Some clones in this sample may be carry-over from other donors' samples.

There are a few counts of this clonotype. The CDR3 DNA follows: TGTGCCAGCAGCGAATACGCAGCGCTTACAGATACGCAGTATTTT. It encodes CASSEYAALTDTQYF. V and J are TRBV7-3 and TRBJ2-3; D is unclear. This CDR3 comprises 15 residues. Germline-derived CDR1 and CDR2 are SGHTA and FQGTGA. The ends were cut back, 5 bases at V and 3 bases at J, with 15 bases in the middle.

This clonotype was seen repeatedly, ten times or more. The genes are TRBV12-3 or TRBV12-4 and TRBJ1-6; no clear D. V was clipped by 3 bases and J by 8 bases, with 5 bases between them. The CDR3 is made up of 12 amino acids. The chain's CDR3 is CASSFSDSPLHF. The CDR3, as DNA: TGTGCCAGCAGTTTCTCTGATTCACCCCTCCACTTT.

This clonotype was found many times. The rearrangement uses TRBV28 and TRBJ2-7; no clear D gene. Germline-derived CDR1 and CDR2 are MDHEN and SYDVKM. The CDR3 runs to 14 residues. V lost 5 bases and J 7 bases, leaving 18 bases between the germline ends. For the CDR3, the DNA is TGTGCCAGCAGTCCCCACCCCACCGCATCTGAGCAGTACTTC. Protein sequence: CASSPHPTASEQYF.

This clonotype came up many times. The chain carries TRBV27 and TRBJ1-1; D unclear. Trimming took 8 bases from V and 8 from J, leaving 3 bases between them. CDR3 length: 8 amino acids. Germline CDR1 and CDR2: MNHEY and SMNVEV (reference sequence). The DNA for the CDR3 is TGTGCCAGCCAGGAAGCTTTCTTT. It specifies CASQEAFF.

The table lists this clonotype with a few counts. This chain connects TRBV28 to TRBJ2-5, with D possibly being TRBD1 (6 bases). The CDR3 consists of 13 residues. The V gene's germline CDR1 is MDHEN and CDR2 SYDVKM. Trimming removed 6 bases from V and 9 bases from J, with 17 bases in between. The CDR3 DNA sequence: TGTGCCAGCAGCGGACAGAGGTGGGGAGCCCAGTACTTC. Translation gives CASSGQRWGAQYF.

In its sample, this clonotype was seen a few times. The rearrangement links TRBV7-3 to TRBJ2-3; TRBD2 aligns across 14 bases. The CDR3 runs 17 residues. Germline V gene data show CDR1 as SGHTA and CDR2 as FQGTGA. Losses at the gene ends were 5 bases for V and 6 bases for J; bases not matched to a gene: 10. The CDR3 coding sequence is TGTGCCAGCAGCCACCTAGGGACTAGCGGGAGAGGTGATACGCAGTATTTT. Translated: CASSHLGTSGRGDTQYF. The full variable domain, rest sourced from reference TRBV7-3 and TRBJ2-3, is GAGVSQTPSNKVTEKGKYVELRCDPISGHTALYWYRQSLGQGPEFLIYFQGTGAADDSGLPNDRFFAVRPEGSVSTLKIQRTERGDSAVYLCASSHLGTSGRGDTQYFGPGTRLTVL.

This clonotype was recorded many times. The V gene is TRBV7-9, the J gene TRBJ2-6; no reliable D call. Trimming removed 2 bases at V and 2 bases at J, with 4 bases between. The germline V gene encodes CDR1 SEHNR and CDR2 FQNEAQ (reference sequence). The CDR3 length is 14 residues. The CDR3 DNA is TGTGCCAGCAGCTTAATCGCTGGGGCCAACGTCCTGACTTTC. Translation: CASSLIAGANVLTF.

Worth noting for this clonotype: This could be a read error, since a much larger clone is one nucleotide away. V usage is TRBV5-1 and J usage is TRBJ2-1; 11 bases match TRBD2. Germline V lookup: CDR1 SGHRS, CDR2 YFSETQ. The CDR3 has 15 amino acids. CDR3 sequence reads: CVSSSSSGRRNEQFF. The CDR3, as DNA: TGCGTCAGCAGCTCCTCTAGCGGGAGGCGCAATGAGCAGTTCTTC.

This clonotype was detected ten times or more. The chain carries TRBV6-5 and TRBJ1-1; possible D gene TRBD1, 6 bases. With 2 bases removed from V and 10 bases from J, the gap between germline ends came to 11 bases. Germline lookup yields CDR1 MNHEY and CDR2 SVGAGI. The CDR3 covers 12 residues. CDR3 residues: CASSYDGGRAFF. The CDR3 DNA is TGTGCCAGCAGTTACGATGGGGGGCGAGCTTTCTTT.

Many counts were recorded for this clonotype. This chain connects TRBV6-5 to TRBJ2-7; 7 positions match TRBD1. The CDR3 totals 13 residues. V trimming: 6 bases; J trimming: 3 bases; junction bases outside the gene matches: 5. Germline CDR1 MNHEY, CDR2 SVGAGI. As DNA, the CDR3 is TGTGCCAGCAGGCCCCGGGACAGCTACGAGCAGTACTTC. It yields the protein CASRPRDSYEQYF.

In this sample, this clonotype turned up many times. CDR3 loop: CASSLPSGRKADTQYF. Here the CDR3 DNA reads TGTGCCAGCAGTTTGCCTAGCGGGAGGAAGGCAGATACGCAGTATTTT. The chain links TRBV28 to TRBJ2-3, with TRBD2 matching over 11 bases. Germline CDR1 reads MDHEN; CDR2 reads SYDVKM. With 3 bases clipped from V and 4 bases from J, the junction kept 6 bases outside the gene matches. The length of the CDR3 is 16 residues.

There are many counts of this clonotype. The V call is TRBV28, the J call TRBJ2-3, with D perhaps being TRBD1 or TRBD2 (5 bases each). CDR1 and CDR2 (germline): MDHEN, SYDVKM. CDR3 size: 14 residues. V shed 7 bases and J shed 1 base, with 12 bases lying between them. CDR3 residues: CASNEGRGTDTQYF. The CDR3 DNA sequence: TGTGCCAGCAACGAGGGCAGGGGCACAGATACGCAGTATTTT.

Only a few counts were recorded for this clonotype. This rearrangement joins TRBV24-1 to TRBJ2-1; tentatively, D is TRBD1 (5 bases). Germline values: CDR1 KGHDR, CDR2 SFDVKD. The CDR3 covers 14 residues. The V and J ends lost 7 bases and 8 bases respectively, with 17 bases between them. The CDR3 sequence is CATSSLRDVDEQFF. The CDR3 region has the DNA TGTGCCACCAGCTCCCTCAGGGATGTAGATGAGCAGTTCTTC.

The rearrangement links TRBV4-1 to TRBJ2-5; possible D gene TRBD2, 6 bases. The CDR3 is made up of 15 amino acids. V lost 4 bases, J lost 5 bases, and 17 bases lay in between. Germline values: CDR1 MGHRA, CDR2 YSYEKL. The CDR3 sequence: CASSRGPGGGETQYF. The CDR3 DNA sequence: TGCGCCAGCAGCCGTGGACCTGGCGGAGGGGAGACCCAGTACTTC.

In this sample, this clonotype turned up once. Written as DNA, the CDR3 is TGTGCCTGGGGTTTGGGACAGGGACAAGAGACCCAGTACTTC. It yields the protein CAWGLGQGQETQYF. The chain uses TRBV30 and TRBJ2-5; TRBD1 agrees at 9 bases. The CDR3 totals 14 residues. Germline V gene sequence: CDR1 GTSNPN, CDR2 SVGIG (reference sequence). With V trimmed by 5 bases and J by 2 bases, 6 bases remained unmatched.